Here is one T cell receptor (beta chain) with its context. Germline and junction disagree at one end, which may indicate a read error. Other DNA sequences of this sample code for an identical CDR3. The sample comes from a study of blood T cell repertoires in COVID-19. Looking at the study overall: Whether acute or convalescent, the COVID-19 samples came from the United States, Italy and Spain. T cells, B-cell-depleted T cells, or PBMCs provided the cDNA or gDNA that served as material.

The germline V gene has CDR1 SGHNT and CDR2 YYREEE (reference sequence). This CDR3 comprises 18 residues. Per the original data handling: Reference gene primer amplification gave estimated nucleated cell counts. TCRdb's copy holds only in-frame clones and misses some; the assay was immunoSEQ multiplex PCR. V and J calls and clone size come straight from that table; D and trimming were deduced from the DNA. The profile shows about 69,000 clones, around three quarters of them singletons. The TCR sequence derives from a man between 60 and 75 years old with acute or convalescent COVID-19. The gene calls are TRBV5-4 and TRBJ2-5, with 13 bases fitting TRBD2. Sequencing was carried out using peripheral blood. The CDR3 here is CASSLGPGTSGARETQYF. CDR3 DNA: TGTGCCAGTAGCTTGGGACCTGGGACTAGCGGGGCCCGGGAGACCCAGTACTTC. Looking up the rest from reference TRBV5-4 and TRBJ2-5 gives the full variable domain: ETGVTQSPTHLIKTRGQQVTLRCSSQSGHNTVSWYQQALGQGPQFIFQYYREEENGRGNFPPRFSGLQFPNYSSELNVNALELDDSALYLCASSLGPGTSGARETQYFGPGTRLLVL.